This is a list of T cell receptor beta chains from one sample in a study of T cell repertoires in urothelial bladder cancer. Data came from immunoSEQ multiplex PCR; TCRdb stores just in-frame clones and leaves some out. The data show about 910 clones, 70% to 80% seen once. The sequenced material came from tumor-infiltrating cells from bladder cancer. Every receptor here comes from a human donor with urothelial carcinoma. The CDR3 runs from the conserved cysteine through the conserved F or W. D genes are given only for firm matches. Clone size is not always given. Where it is, it says once, few, many or a class for expanded clones.

CASSQGQEDTDTQYF	TGCGCCAGCAGCCAGGGACAGGAGGACACAGATACGCAGTATTTT	TRBD1	.	TRBV5-1	TRBJ2-3
CASRWVGAGANTEAFF	TGTGCCAGCCGATGGGTAGGGGCAGGGGCGAACACTGAAGCTTTCTTT	.	few	TRBV13	TRBJ1-1
CASSRGQGSVGYTF	TGTGCCAGCAGCAGAGGACAGGGAAGTGTCGGCTACACCTTC	TRBD1	.	TRBV7-2	TRBJ1-2
CASSLTSGEVGEQFF	TGCGCCAGCAGCTTAACTAGCGGGGAAGTAGGTGAGCAGTTCTTC	TRBD2	.	TRBV5-1	TRBJ2-1
CASSEIGGWGYTF	TGTGCCAGCAGTGAAATAGGAGGGTGGGGCTACACCTTC	.	.	TRBV6-1	TRBJ1-2
CASSTAGEVETQYF	TGTGCCAGCAGCACCGCAGGGGAAGTAGAGACCCAGTACTTC	.	.	TRBV2	TRBJ2-5
CASTPRGLNTEAFF	TGTGCCAGCACACCCAGGGGCCTGAACACTGAAGCTTTCTTT	.	once	TRBV19	TRBJ1-1
CASSSRTSGLASYEQYF	TGCGCCAGCAGCTCCCGGACTAGCGGGTTGGCCTCCTACGAGCAGTACTTC	TRBD2	.	TRBV5-1	TRBJ2-7
CASSTGGYTDTQYF	TGCGCCAGCAGCACAGGGGGCTACACAGATACGCAGTATTTT	TRBD1	.	TRBV5-1	TRBJ2-3
CASSEAGTSGASYEQYF	TGTGCCAGCAGTGAAGCCGGGACTAGCGGGGCCTCCTACGAGCAGTACTTC	TRBD2	.	TRBV2	TRBJ2-7
CASRLGERGYTF	TGTGCCAGCAGGCTGGGAGAACGGGGCTACACCTTC	.	few	TRBV27	TRBJ1-2
CAWSGGTGGSPLHF	TGTGCCTGGAGTGGCGGGACAGGGGGGTCACCCCTCCACTTT	TRBD1	.	TRBV30	TRBJ1-6
CATWLAGGLMYF	TGTGCCACGTGGCTAGCGGGAGGTCTTATGTACTTC	TRBD2	.	TRBV7-9	TRBJ2-7
CATEQVKNIQYF	TGTGCCACGGAACAGGTTAAAAACATTCAGTACTTC	.	.	TRBV6-1	TRBJ2-4
CASSTGGENTEAFF	TGTGCCAGCAGCACCGGGGGCGAGAACACTGAAGCTTTCTTT	.	few	TRBV11-2	TRBJ1-1
CASSPPGEGTGELFF	TGTGCCAGCAGCCCTCCAGGGGAAGGCACCGGGGAGCTGTTTTTT	.	.	TRBV6-6	TRBJ2-2
CASSLAGLAGVLREGNEQFF	TGCGCCAGCAGCTTGGCCGGGCTAGCGGGAGTCTTACGGGAGGGGAATGAGCAGTTCTTC	TRBD2	.	TRBV5-1	TRBJ2-1
CASSMTDTQYF	TGTGCCAGCAGTATGACAGATACGCAGTATTTT	.	.	TRBV28	TRBJ2-3
CASSFLAGGTYEQYF	TGTGCCAGCAGCTTCCTAGCGGGAGGAACCTACGAGCAGTACTTC	TRBD2	.	TRBV2	TRBJ2-7
CSARGMETQYF	TGCAGTGCTAGGGGTATGGAGACCCAGTACTTC	.	once	TRBV20-1	TRBJ2-5
CSARDSYGYTF	TGCAGTGCTCGGGACAGCTATGGCTACACCTTC	TRBD1	.	TRBV20-1	TRBJ1-2
CASSPQGGITDTQYF	TGTGCCAGCTCACCCCAGGGAGGAATTACAGATACGCAGTATTTT	.	.	TRBV18	TRBJ2-3
CASPDQGRLNTEAFF	TGTGCCAGCCCTGACCAGGGCAGGCTGAACACTGAAGCTTTCTTT	.	.	TRBV2	TRBJ1-1
CASSYGGFSNQPQHF	TGTGCCAGCAGCTACGGGGGATTCAGCAATCAGCCCCAGCATTTT	.	.	TRBV6-5	TRBJ1-5
CASSMRGRLAGINEQFF	TGTGCCAGCAGCATGAGGGGGAGACTAGCGGGGATCAATGAGCAGTTCTTC	TRBD2	.	TRBV7-9	TRBJ2-1
CASSPTETQYF	TGTGCCAGCTCACCAACCGAGACCCAGTACTTC	.	.	TRBV18	TRBJ2-5
CASRGDGTDTQYF	TGTGCCAGCAGGGGAGACGGCACAGATACGCAGTATTTT	.	.	TRBV6-5	TRBJ2-3
CASSPFSGSLPYNEQFF	TGTGCCAGCAGCCCGTTTAGCGGGAGCCTCCCCTACAATGAGCAGTTCTTC	TRBD2	once	TRBV5-4	TRBJ2-1
CASSFDPPSVLSSYNEQFF	TGCGCCAGCAGCTTCGACCCCCCTAGCGTCCTTAGCTCCTACAATGAGCAGTTCTTC	.	.	TRBV5-1	TRBJ2-1
CARRKNEAFF	TGTGCCAGGCGGAAGAATGAAGCTTTCTTT	.	.	TRBV2	TRBJ1-1
CASSLQDSGDTQYF	TGTGCCAGCAGTTTACAGGATTCAGGAGATACGCAGTATTTT	.	once	TRBV27	TRBJ2-3
CASNSQGGNEKLFF	TGTGCCAGTAACTCACAGGGTGGAAATGAAAAACTGTTTTTT	.	few	TRBV19	TRBJ1-4
CASSERTGGHYGYTF	TGTGCCAGCAGTGAAAGGACAGGGGGGCACTATGGCTACACCTTC	TRBD1	.	TRBV6-1	TRBJ1-2
CASSPYPGGGITNSPLHF	TGTGCCAGCTCACCTTACCCTGGCGGGGGCATTACGAATTCACCCCTCCACTTT	.	.	TRBV18	TRBJ1-6
CASSEELAGGDQETQYF	TGTGCCAGCAGTGAAGAACTAGCGGGGGGGGATCAAGAGACCCAGTACTTC	TRBD2	.	TRBV6-1	TRBJ2-5
CASSQVRQAEYEQYF	TGCGCCAGCAGCCAAGTAAGACAGGCAGAGTACGAGCAGTACTTC	.	.	TRBV4-1	TRBJ2-7
CASSRIPDRRAGYGYTF	TGTGCCAGCAGCCGAATACCCGACCGCAGGGCCGGGTATGGCTACACCTTC	.	once	TRBV7-2	TRBJ1-2
CASSVGLGSRRELFF	TGTGCCAGCAGCGTAGGACTGGGCAGTCGAAGGGAGCTGTTTTTT	.	.	TRBV9	TRBJ2-2
CASSYSKGGAYGYTF	TGTGCCAGCAGTTACTCGAAGGGGGGCGCATATGGCTACACCTTC	.	.	TRBV6-5	TRBJ1-2
CSVDRGRDGYTF	TGCAGCGTTGACAGGGGGCGGGATGGCTACACCTTC	TRBD1	.	TRBV29-1	TRBJ1-2
CASSEVLTGDNYGYTF	TGTGCCAGCAGTGAAGTATTAACAGGGGACAACTATGGCTACACCTTC	TRBD1	.	TRBV2	TRBJ1-2
CASSYSGHGWLEQFF	TGTGCCAGCAGTTACTCGGGTCACGGTTGGCTTGAGCAGTTCTTC	.	few	TRBV6-5	TRBJ2-1